The T cell receptor (beta chain) under discussion was sequenced for a study of OX40 agonist ivuxolimab in advanced cancers. General study findings and limits: The CD4+ and CD8+ T cells in the blood had expanded clonally by week 6 at 0.1 to 3.0 mg/kg. The expanded peripheral T cells' antigen specificity was not determined.

Germline V lookup: CDR1 SGDLS, CDR2 YYNGEE. The CDR3 is made up of 15 amino acids. The V end was cut by 2 bases, the J end by 2 bases, with 12 bases between. Sequencing used immunoSEQ multiplex PCR; TCRdb keeps in-frame clones, though not all of them. The data show 36,000 or so clones, around 77% seen once. On this clone: What it recognizes is unknown.

The sequence was collected from an adult with an advanced solid tumor such as melanoma, head and neck, liver or kidney cancer. The starting material was CD4+ or CD8+ T cells sorted from blood, obtained in a trial of the OX40 agonist ivuxolimab. The chain uses TRBV9 and TRBJ2-3; perhaps TRBD2 as D (6 bases). In DNA, the CDR3 is TGTGCCAGCAGCGTGGCGACTAGAGTCACAGATACGCAGTATTTT. Its protein is CASSVATRVTDTQYF.